A few counts support the clone carrying this T cell receptor beta chain. Its antigen is unknown. The data belong to a study of CD8 T cells in ankylosing spondylitis. Study findings and constraints: Ankylosing spondylitis blood seemed to carry a telltale TCR beta motif made of about 8 highly homologous variants. Enrichment of disease-linked clones was reportedly significant in matched ankylosing spondylitis synovial fluid. Past studies reported some motif variants in reactive arthritis synovial fluid and blood.

There are 14 residues in the CDR3. Germline CDR1 reads SGHDN; CDR2 reads FVKESK. The V end lost 1 base, the J end lost 3 bases, and 9 bases lay between the germline ends. TCRdb reprocessed the 5' RACE reads via MiXCR and lists one record per CDR3 protein. The sample gives hundreds of thousands of distinct CDR3 sequences, more than 25% of which show up once; 0.85% to 1% is in the top ten. The chain recombines TRBV14 with TRBJ2-5; D is unclear. The sequence was collected from a male donor with ankylosing spondylitis. Sequencing was performed on blood, either unsorted or a sorted T cell fraction (not recorded which). CDR3 protein: CASSQVQGKETQYF. The CDR3 DNA sequence: TGTGCCAGCAGCCAAGTGCAAGGGAAAGAGACCCAGTACTTC.